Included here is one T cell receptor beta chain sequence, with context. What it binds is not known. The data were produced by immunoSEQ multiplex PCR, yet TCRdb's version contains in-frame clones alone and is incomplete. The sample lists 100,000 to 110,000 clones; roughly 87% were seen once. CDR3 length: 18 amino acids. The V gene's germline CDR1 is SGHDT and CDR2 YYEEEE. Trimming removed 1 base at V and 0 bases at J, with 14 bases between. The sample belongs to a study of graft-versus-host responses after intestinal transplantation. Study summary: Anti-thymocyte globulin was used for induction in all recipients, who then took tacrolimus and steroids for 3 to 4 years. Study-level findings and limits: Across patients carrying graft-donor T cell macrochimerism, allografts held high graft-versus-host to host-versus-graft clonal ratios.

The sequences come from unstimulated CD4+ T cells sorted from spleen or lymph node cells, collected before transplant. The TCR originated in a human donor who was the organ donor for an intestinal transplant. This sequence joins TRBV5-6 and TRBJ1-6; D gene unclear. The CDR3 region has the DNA TGTGCCAGCAGCTTGAGGCGGGGTGGGTTCTCCTATAATTCACCCCTCCACTTT. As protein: CASSLRRGGFSYNSPLHF.